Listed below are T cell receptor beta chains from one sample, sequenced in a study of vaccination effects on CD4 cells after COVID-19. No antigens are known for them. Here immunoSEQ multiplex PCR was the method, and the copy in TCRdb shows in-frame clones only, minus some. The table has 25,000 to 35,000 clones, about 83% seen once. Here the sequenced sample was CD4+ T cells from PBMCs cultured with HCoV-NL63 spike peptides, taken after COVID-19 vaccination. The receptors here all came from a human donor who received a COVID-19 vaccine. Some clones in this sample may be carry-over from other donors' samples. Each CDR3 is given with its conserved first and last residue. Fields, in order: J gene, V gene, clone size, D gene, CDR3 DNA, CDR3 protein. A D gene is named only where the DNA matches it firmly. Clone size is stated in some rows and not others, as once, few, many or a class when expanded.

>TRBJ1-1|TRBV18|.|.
TGTGCCAGCTCACCAGGGGGTGCTGAAGCTTTCTTT
CASSPGGAEAFF
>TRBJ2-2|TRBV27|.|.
TGTGCCAGCAGTTTATCGAGGATCGCCGGGGAGCTGTTTTTT
CASSLSRIAGELFF
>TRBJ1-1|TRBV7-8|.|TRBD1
TGTGCCAGCAGCTTAGCCCTCAGGGGGCTTCGGAACACTGAAGCTTTCTTT
CASSLALRGLRNTEAFF
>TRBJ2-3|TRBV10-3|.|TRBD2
TGTGCCATCAGTGAAGGGCAGCGGGGGGACGCACGTGATACGCAGTATTTT
CAISEGQRGDARDTQYF
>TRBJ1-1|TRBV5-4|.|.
TGTGCCAGCAGCGGTACAGGGAGGGGGAACACTGAAGCTTTCTTT
CASSGTGRGNTEAFF
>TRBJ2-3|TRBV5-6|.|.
TGTGCCAGCAAATACGGGATTGGAACAGATACGCAGTATTTT
CASKYGIGTDTQYF
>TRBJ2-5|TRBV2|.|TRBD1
TGTGCCAGCAGTGATGGGACAGGGGGCCGAGAGACCCAGTACTTC
CASSDGTGGRETQYF
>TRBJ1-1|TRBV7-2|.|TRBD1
TGTGCCAGCAGCTTCCGACAGGGCATGAACACTGAAGCTTTCTTT
CASSFRQGMNTEAFF
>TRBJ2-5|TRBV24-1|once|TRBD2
TGTGCCACCAGTGATTGGGGTAGCGGGGGCACGTACCAAGAGACCCAGTACTTC
CATSDWGSGGTYQETQYF
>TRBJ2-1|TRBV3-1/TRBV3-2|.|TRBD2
TGTGCCTGTAGCGGGGATGGAGGGAATGAGCAGTTCTTC
CACSGDGGNEQFF
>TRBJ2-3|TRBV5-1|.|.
TGCGCCAGCAGCTTGGGCAGGTTTACAGATGGCACAGATACGCAGTATTTT
CASSLGRFTDGTDTQYF
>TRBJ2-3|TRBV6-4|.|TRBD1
TGTGCCAGCAGTGAGGGACAGAGCACAGATACGCAGTATTTT
CASSEGQSTDTQYF
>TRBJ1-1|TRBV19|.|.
TGTGCCAGTAGTATAGGGGGGGCGCAGGGAGCTTTCTTT
CASSIGGAQGAFF
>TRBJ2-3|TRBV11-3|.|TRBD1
TGTGCCAGCAGCCATAGGACAGGCCGCACAGATACGCAGTATTTT
CASSHRTGRTDTQYF
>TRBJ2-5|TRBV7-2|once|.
TGTGCCAGCAGCTTATTTCTGGGGCAAGAGACCCAGTACTTC
CASSLFLGQETQYF
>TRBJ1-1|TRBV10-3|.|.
TGTGCCATCACAGGGTCGGCGAACACTGAAGCTTTCTTT
CAITGSANTEAFF
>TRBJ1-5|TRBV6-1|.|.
TGTGCCAGCAGTGAAGACAGGGTACGGCAGCCCCAGCATTTT
CASSEDRVRQPQHF
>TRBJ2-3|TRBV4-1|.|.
TGCGCCAGCAGCCAAGTGGGGAGAGATACGCAGTATTTT
CASSQVGRDTQYF
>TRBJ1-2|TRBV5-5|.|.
TGTGCCAGCAGCTCTCGGGGGGGTTATGGCTACACCTTC
CASSSRGGYGYTF
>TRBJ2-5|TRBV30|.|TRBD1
TGTGCCTCCTCACCGGGACAGGGAATACGAATCCAAGAGACCCAGTACTTC
CASSPGQGIRIQETQYF
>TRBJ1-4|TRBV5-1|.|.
TGCGCCAGCAGCTTGGCCGGTGATGAAAAACTGTTTTTT
CASSLAGDEKLFF